Listed here are 10 T cell receptor beta chains from one sample, sequenced in a study of human T cells and chemical hapten exposure. Time point noted: patch test 1, 2 weeks after DPC sensitization. Treatment defined: therapeutic diphenylcyclopropenone sensitization with weekly scalp DPC. TCRdb called the RACE reads again in MiXCR, with one record for every CDR3 protein. The profile shows about 49,000 distinct CDR3 sequences, 9.3% of them singletons. The starting material was whole blood, obtained in connection with sensitization to the hapten diphenylcyclopropenone (DPC). These receptors all stem from a woman in her forties or fifties with alopecia areata. Some clones in this sample may be carry-over from other donors' samples.

This clonotype was recorded at least ten times. This chain connects TRBV20-1 to TRBJ1-1; D unresolved. This CDR3 spans 12 amino acids. Trimming stripped 4 bases from V and 5 bases from J, with 11 bases between. Germline values: CDR1 DFQATT, CDR2 SNEGSKA (reference sequence). In DNA, the CDR3 is TGCAGTGCTACTCGGTTGAGGACTGAAGCTTTCTTT. Translation gives CSATRLRTEAFF.

Many counts were recorded for this clonotype. V is TRBV20-1 and J is TRBJ2-2; the D is unclear. This CDR3 contains 11 residues. With 4 bases removed from V and 2 bases from J, the gap between germline ends came to 2 bases. Looked up from germline, CDR1 is DFQATT and CDR2 is SNEGSKA (reference sequence). The CDR3 here is CSATNTGELFF. The CDR3 region has the DNA TGCAGTGCTACCAACACCGGGGAGCTGTTTTTT.

The V call is TRBV7-9, the J call TRBJ2-1; D unresolved. Trimming took 5 bases from V and 4 from J, leaving 12 bases between them. CDR3 length equals 14 residues. Germline V gene data show CDR1 as SEHNR and CDR2 as FQNEAQ (reference sequence). The CDR3 sequence is CASSQSTEYNEQFF. The DNA of the CDR3 is TGTGCCAGCAGCCAATCGACCGAATACAATGAGCAGTTCTTC.

The rearrangement joins TRBV21-1 to TRBJ1-1. TRBV21-1 is annotated as a pseudogene. The CDR3 is 11 amino acids. CDR3 DNA: TGTGCCAGCAGCAGGGAGAGACGAGCTTTCTTT. It is translated as CASSRERRAFF.

Many counts were recorded for this clonotype. This chain uses TRBV30 with TRBJ1-3; TRBD1 is a possible D gene (6 bases). The CDR3 runs to 13 residues. V lost 7 bases and J lost 2, with 12 bases in between. Per the germline V gene, CDR1 is GTSNPN and CDR2 is SVGIG (reference sequence). CDR3 sequence: CASTRGTGNTIYF. The CDR3 DNA reads as TGTGCCTCAACCAGGGGAACTGGAAACACCATATATTTT.

The CDR3 region is CSVGRDTEVAFF. The CDR3 coding sequence is TGCAGCGTTGGCCGGGACACGGAGGTTGCTTTCTTT. The J gene is TRBJ1-1, the V gene TRBV29-1, with D possibly matching TRBD1 (6 bases). With 4 bases removed from V and 11 bases from J, the gap between germline ends came to 17 bases. The CDR3 loop spans 12 amino acids. The V gene's germline CDR1 is SQVTM and CDR2 ANQGSEA.

This clonotype was observed at least ten times. The chain uses TRBV7-9 and TRBJ1-1; D not resolved. CDR1 is SEHNR and CDR2 is FQNEAQ in the germline V gene (reference sequence). This CDR3 is built from 13 residues. Trimming left V 7 bases short and J 0 bases short, with 9 bases between. The DNA of the CDR3 is TGTGCCAGCACCAATTCGTTGAACACTGAAGCTTTCTTT. As protein: CASTNSLNTEAFF.

Worth noting for this clonotype: This may come from a read error, since a much larger clone is one base off. This chain joins TRBV6-5 and TRBJ1-6; 9 nucleotides match TRBD1. CDR1 is MNHEY, CDR2 SVGAGI, per germline. CDR3 length: 13 amino acids. V lost 6 bases, J lost 8 bases, and 2 bases stayed unmatched. CDR3 bases: TGTGCCAGCAGGCGGGACAGGGATTCACCCCTCCACTTT. Protein sequence: CASRRDRDSPLHF.

This clonotype was counted many times. V and J are TRBV18 and TRBJ1-1, with 8 bases that match TRBD1. The CDR3 runs to 16 residues. CDR1 KGHSH and CDR2 LQKENI come from the germline V gene. Trimming cost V 3 bases and J 4 bases; bases outside gene matches: 10. Here the CDR3 reads CASSPGQASLGTEAFF. In DNA form, the CDR3 reads TGTGCCAGCTCACCGGGACAGGCTTCTTTAGGCACTGAAGCTTTCTTT.

This clonotype was recorded many times. The rearrangement joins TRBV7-2 to TRBJ2-1; D ambiguous. Trimming cost V 5 bases and J 8 bases, with 7 bases left between them. The CDR3 runs to 11 residues. Germline lookup yields CDR1 SGHTA and CDR2 FQGNSA. CDR3 amino acids: CASSDSHEQFF. DNA for the CDR3: TGTGCCAGCAGCGATTCCCATGAGCAGTTCTTC. The full variable domain, completed using reference TRBV7-2 and TRBJ2-1, is GAGVSQSPSNKVTEKGKDVELRCDPISGHTALYWYRQSLGQGLEFLIYFQGNSAPDKSGLPSDRFSAERTGGSVSTLTIQRTQQEDSAVYLCASSDSHEQFFGPGTRLTVL.